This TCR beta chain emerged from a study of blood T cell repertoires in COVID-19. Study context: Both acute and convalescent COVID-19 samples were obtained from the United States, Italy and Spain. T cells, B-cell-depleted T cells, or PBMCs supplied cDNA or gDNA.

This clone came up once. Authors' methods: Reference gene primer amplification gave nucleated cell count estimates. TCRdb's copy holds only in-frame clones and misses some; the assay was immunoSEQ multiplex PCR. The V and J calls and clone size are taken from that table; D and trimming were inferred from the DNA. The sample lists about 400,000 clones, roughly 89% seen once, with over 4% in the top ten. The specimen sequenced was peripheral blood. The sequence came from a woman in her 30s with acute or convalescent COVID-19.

The CDR3 nucleotides are TGTGCCAGCAGTAGCGGGGGTAGCTCCTACGAGCAGTACTTC. It yields the protein CASSSGGSSYEQYF. The rearrangement links TRBV6-5 to TRBJ2-7, with 8 bases aligning to TRBD2. In germline, CDR1 is MNHEY, CDR2 SVGAGI. The CDR3 consists of 14 residues. The J segment lost 0 bases and the V segment lost 5 bases, leaving 3 bases of the junction unmatched.